The next 4 T cell receptor beta chains were all read from a single sample in a study of spatial heterogeneity in lung cancer. TCRdb reprocessed the 5' RACE reads via MiXCR and lists one record per CDR3 protein. The sample contains about 87,000 distinct CDR3 sequences, roughly 21% of which appear only once. Specified time point: blood at routine non-recurrence follow-up after resection. The input for sequencing was PBMCs, taken at follow-up. These receptors were taken from a male donor with early-stage non-small cell lung cancer.

V and J are TRBV28 and TRBJ1-1; 8 bases align to TRBD1. Per the germline V gene, CDR1 is MDHEN and CDR2 is SYDVKM. Trimming at V came to 6 bases and at J to 7 bases, leaving 7 bases not matched to a gene. This CDR3 spans 13 amino acids. This chain's CDR3 is CASSGRGRGEAFF. The CDR3 DNA follows: TGTGCCAGCAGCGGCAGGGGGCGAGGTGAAGCTTTCTTT.

This clonotype has a count of ten or more. The J gene is TRBJ2-3, the V gene TRBV12-3 or TRBV12-4, with TRBD2 matching 11 bases. V lost 6 bases and J lost 6; bases outside the gene matches: 8. This CDR3 is 15 amino acids long. The CDR3: CASRTSGDGADTQYF. For the CDR3, the DNA is TGTGCCAGCAGGACTAGCGGGGACGGGGCGGATACGCAGTATTTT.

In its sample, this clonotype was seen a few times. J is TRBJ2-1 and V is TRBV7-2, with D possibly TRBD2 on 6 matching bases. Trimming shortened V by 4 bases and J by 4 bases, and 11 bases separated the two germline ends. CDR1 and CDR2 (germline): SGHTA, FQGNSA. The CDR3 runs to 14 residues. The CDR3 reads CASSSRGIYNEQFF. The DNA of the CDR3 is TGTGCCAGCAGCTCCCGGGGGATATACAATGAGCAGTTCTTC.

This clonotype was observed a handful of times. This chain links TRBV5-6 with TRBJ2-1; D might be TRBD1 (5 bases). CDR3 length: 17 amino acids. From germline, CDR1 is SGHDT and CDR2 YYEEEE. The V end was cut by 5 bases, the J end by 4 bases, with 22 bases between. The CDR3 here is CASSSQIARVQYNEQFF. CDR3 nucleotide sequence: TGTGCCAGCAGTTCCCAAATCGCCAGGGTCCAATACAATGAGCAGTTCTTC.